The 29 T cell receptor beta chains below all came from one sample that was sequenced in a study of cytomegalovirus exposure and HLA in healthy donors (dated by TCRdb to 2017 to 2019). The library came from the immunoSEQ multiplex PCR assay. The multiplex PCR relied on a mix of 60 forward primers for TCR Vbeta segments and 13 reverse primers for TCR Jbeta segments. TCRdb took this table from immuneACCESS and kept in-frame rearrangements with V and J called. Such tables lack part of the clones; where checked against another copy, unresolved V genes explain under half of the gap, and the rest is unexplained. The sample has some 80,000 clones on record, around 78% of them singletons. The ten largest clones represent 1.5% to 2% of the sample. The sequencing input was PBMCs. These receptors were collected from a middle-aged man in good health and CMV-seronegative.

The gene calls are TRBV28 and TRBJ1-1; 7 nucleotides agree with TRBD1. The CDR3 covers 15 residues. V lost 8 bases, J lost 1 base, and 10 bases stayed unmatched. Per the germline V gene, CDR1 is MDHEN and CDR2 is SYDVKM. This chain's CDR3 is CASYAPGQQNTEAFF. CDR3 nucleotide sequence: TGTGCCAGCTATGCACCGGGACAGCAGAACACTGAAGCTTTCTTT.

The chain couples TRBV11-2 to TRBJ2-1, with 10 bases identical to TRBD2. Trimming cost V 4 bases and J 5 bases; bases outside gene matches: 8. The CDR3 is 16 residues long. Germline V gene sequence: CDR1 SGHAT, CDR2 FQNNGV. CDR3 in amino acids: CASSSLSGRADNEQFF. The CDR3 bases are TGTGCCAGCAGCTCTCTGAGCGGGAGGGCCGACAATGAGCAGTTCTTC.

Details on this clone: This specimen includes other DNA sequences encoding the same CDR3. This chain joins TRBV19 and TRBJ2-3; D unclear. The CDR3 length is 13 residues. Trimming took 3 bases from V and 4 from J, leaving 8 bases between them. The germline CDR1 and CDR2 sequences are LNHDA and SQIVND (reference sequence). CDR3 coding DNA: TGTGCCAGTAGTATCGGCCTAGCAGATACGCAGTATTTT. It yields the protein CASSIGLADTQYF.

The rearrangement links TRBV18 to TRBJ2-5; 7 positions agree with TRBD1. The end of the DNA fits TRBJ2-7 better, so the J call may be wrong. The CDR3 is made up of 14 amino acids. Germline V gene data show CDR1 as KGHSH and CDR2 as LQKENI. In DNA, the CDR3 is TGTGCCAGCTCACCCCTCGACAGGGCCTACGAGCAGTACTTC. This encodes CASSPLDRAYEQYF.

This chain links TRBV12-5 with TRBJ2-5; 8 bases agree with TRBD2. Unmatched junction bases numbered 12, after V lost 6 bases and J lost 9 bases. The CDR3 runs 14 residues. Per germline, CDR1 LGHNT and CDR2 FRNRAP. CDR3 loop: CASGTGLAEIPQYF. The CDR3 nucleotides read TGTGCTAGTGGGACTGGACTAGCCGAGATTCCCCAGTACTTC.

The sample holds a few counts of this clone. The chain recombines TRBV19 with TRBJ2-5; 7 bases line up with TRBD1. The CDR3 totals 15 residues. Germline CDR1 reads LNHDA; CDR2 reads SQIVND (reference sequence). With V trimmed by 7 bases and J by 7 bases, 15 bases remained unmatched. The CDR3, as DNA: TGTGCCAGTACTCCGACAGGGAATAAGAGGGGGACCCAGTACTTC. It specifies CASTPTGNKRGTQYF.

The V gene is TRBV28, the J gene TRBJ1-4; D remains ambiguous. Between the trimmed V and J ends, which lost 3 bases and 4 bases, there was a span of 15 bases. Germline V lookup: CDR1 MDHEN, CDR2 SYDVKM. The CDR3 runs to 16 residues. CDR3 in amino acids: CASSFSSAPDNEKLFF. The CDR3 nucleotides read TGTGCCAGCAGTTTTTCGTCTGCGCCCGATAATGAAAAACTGTTTTTT.

The sample holds one count of this clone. The CDR3 DNA reads as TGCGCCAGCAGCTTGCGGTCTACAGGGGCCTACAATGAGCAGTTCTTC. It specifies CASSLRSTGAYNEQFF. This chain connects TRBV5-1 to TRBJ2-1, with 7 bases aligning to TRBD1. The CDR3 spans 16 residues. J was trimmed by 2 bases and V by 1 base; bases with no gene match: 6. Per the germline V gene, CDR1 is SGHRS and CDR2 is YFSETQ.

This rearrangement joins TRBV5-4 to TRBJ2-5; 9 bases are a match to TRBD2. Germline V lookup: CDR1 SGHNT, CDR2 YYREEE (reference sequence). CDR3 size: 15 residues. The J segment lost 2 bases and the V segment lost 5 bases, leaving 7 bases of the junction unmatched. Here the CDR3 reads CASRPGLAPQETQYF. CDR3 DNA: TGTGCCAGCAGGCCCGGACTAGCGCCTCAAGAGACCCAGTACTTC.

This clone has more than one count but fewer than ten. The gene calls are TRBV28 and TRBJ1-5; weak D call: TRBD1 (5 bases). The germline V gene encodes CDR1 MDHEN and CDR2 SYDVKM. V lost 5 bases and J lost 1, with 12 bases in between. This CDR3 comprises 15 residues. CDR3 DNA sequence: TGTGCCAGCAGTCCGATGACAGAAAGCAATCAGCCCCAGCATTTT. It translates to CASSPMTESNQPQHF. The full variable domain, with the rest looked up from reference TRBV28 and TRBJ1-5, is DVKVTQSSRYLVKRTGEKVFLECVQDMDHENMFWYRQDPGLGLRLIYFSYDVKMKEKGDIPEGYSVSREKKERFSLILESASTNQTSMYLCASSPMTESNQPQHFGDGTRLSIL.

The chain uses TRBV30 and TRBJ2-7, with TRBD1 matching over 9 bases. Germline values: CDR1 GTSNPN, CDR2 SVGIG (reference sequence). The CDR3 runs 15 residues. V lost 1 base to trimming and J lost 5 bases; unmatched junction nucleotides: 9. The CDR3 loop is CAWSGLQGALHEQYF. CDR3 bases: TGTGCCTGGAGTGGATTACAGGGGGCTCTCCACGAGCAGTACTTC.

The chain couples TRBV5-1 to TRBJ2-3; D remains unclear. Trimming removed 0 bases at V and 0 bases at J, with 5 bases between. CDR1 and CDR2 (germline): SGHRS, YFSETQ. The CDR3 is made up of 14 amino acids. The CDR3 reads CASSLGASTDTQYF. CDR3 sequence (DNA): TGCGCCAGCAGCTTGGGGGCTAGCACAGATACGCAGTATTTT.

This clone came up once. V is TRBV12-1 and J is TRBJ1-3; TRBD1 is the table's D call and was not checked against the DNA. TRBV12-1 is listed as a pseudogene. The CDR3 runs to 22 residues. The CDR3 spells CASSFVGRVPPTFFNSGNTIYF. The CDR3 DNA reads as TGTGCCAGCAGCTTTGTCGGCAGGGTCCCCCCCACTTTCTTTAACTCTGGAAACACCATATATTTT.

The CDR3, as DNA: TGTGCCAGCAGCTTAGACTCAGGGCGCGTAGGCTACACCTTC. It codes for CASSLDSGRVGYTF. The gene calls are TRBV7-9 and TRBJ1-2, with a possible D match to TRBD1 (5 bases). In germline, CDR1 is SEHNR, CDR2 FQNEAQ (reference sequence). CDR3 size: 14 residues. Trimming cost V 1 base and J 8 bases, with 14 bases left between them.

The chain has TRBV18 and TRBJ1-1; 7 bases match TRBD1. The CDR3 has 15 amino acids. The V gene's germline CDR1 is KGHSH and CDR2 LQKENI. The V segment lost 6 bases and the J segment 0 bases; nucleotides outside the gene matches: 7. The DNA for the CDR3 is TGTGCCAGCTCCCGAAGGGGGCCACTGAACACTGAAGCTTTCTTT. It yields the protein CASSRRGPLNTEAFF.

This clone was detected only a few times. The J gene is TRBJ2-1, the V gene TRBV6-1; TRBD2 might be the D (5 bases). This CDR3 is built from 15 residues. CDR1 is MNHNS, CDR2 SASEGT, per germline. Trimming took off 3 bases at V and 2 bases at J, with 11 bases between the two ends. For the CDR3, the DNA is TGTGCCAGCAGTGAGCTGGGAGTTGCCTACAATGAGCAGTTCTTC. Encoded protein: CASSELGVAYNEQFF.

This clone was recorded only once. For the CDR3, the DNA is TGTGCCAGCAGCCCAACAGGTGGGGGAAACACCATATATTTT. It specifies CASSPTGGGNTIYF. The chain carries TRBV6-6 and TRBJ1-3; D perhaps matches TRBD1 (5 bases). The CDR3 loop spans 14 amino acids. Trimming took off 6 bases at V and 4 bases at J, with 13 bases between the two ends. Germline V CDR1 and CDR2: MNHNY, SVGAGI (reference sequence).

The chain couples TRBV11-2 to TRBJ1-2, with D possibly being TRBD1 (6 bases). The germline V and J ends were trimmed by 3 bases and 7 bases, with 9 bases remaining between them. Germline values: CDR1 SGHAT, CDR2 FQNNGV. This CDR3 has 12 amino acids. CDR3 sequence reads: CASSFGGGGYTF. In DNA, the CDR3 is TGTGCCAGCAGCTTTGGGGGCGGTGGCTACACCTTC.

The chain has TRBV7-9 and TRBJ2-4; 7 bases fit TRBD1. This CDR3 contains 12 residues. The ends lost 6 bases at V and 12 bases at J; junction bases unmatched: 8. Germline CDR1 is SEHNR and CDR2 is FQNEAQ (reference sequence). CDR3 region: CASRADGDSQYF. CDR3 DNA sequence: TGTGCCAGCAGGGCCGACGGGGACAGTCAGTACTTC.

Comments on this clone: A read error may account for a junction end that differs from germline. This sequence joins TRBV7-7 and TRBJ2-1; no clear D. CDR3 size: 15 residues. Germline CDR1 reads SSHAT; CDR2 reads FNYEAQ (reference sequence). CDR3 protein: CASSLLRGSYNEQFF. CDR3 coding DNA: TGTGCTAGCAGCTTATTAAGAGGATCCTACAATGAGCAGTTCTTC. The entire variable domain, with the rest obtained from reference TRBV7-7 and TRBJ2-1, is as follows: GAGVSQSPRYKVTKRGQDVTLRCDPISSHATLYWYQQALGQGPEFLTYFNYEAQPDKSGLPSDRFSAERPEGSISTLTIQRTEQRDSAMYRCASSLLRGSYNEQFFGPGTRLTVL.

V usage is TRBV7-2 and J usage is TRBJ2-1, with 12 bases matching TRBD2. The ends lost 2 bases at V and 9 bases at J; junction bases unmatched: 5. This CDR3 has 15 amino acids. Germline V gene sequence: CDR1 SGHTA, CDR2 FQGNSA. The CDR3 region is CASSLTSGGKIEQFF. The CDR3, as DNA: TGTGCCAGCAGCTTAACTAGCGGGGGGAAGATTGAGCAGTTCTTC. Variable domain in full (rest from reference TRBV7-2 and TRBJ2-1): GAGVSQSPSNKVTEKGKDVELRCDPISGHTALYWYRQSLGQGLEFLIYFQGNSAPDKSGLPSDRFSAERTGGSVSTLTIQRTQQEDSAVYLCASSLTSGGKIEQFFGPGTRLTVL.

This clone was recorded only once. The chain combines TRBV6-5 with TRBJ2-7; 8 bases fit TRBD1. Germline loops: CDR1 MNHEY, CDR2 SVGAGI. The ends lost 6 bases at V and 4 bases at J; junction bases unmatched: 8. The CDR3 has 14 residues. The DNA for the CDR3 is TGTGCCAGCAGACAGGACAGGGATGTTTACGAGCAGTACTTC. Translated, it gives CASRQDRDVYEQYF.

The V gene is TRBV20-1, the J gene TRBJ2-5; 11 nucleotides line up with TRBD1. The CDR3 totals 11 residues. Trimming at V came to 6 bases and at J to 10 bases, leaving 4 bases not matched to a gene. Germline values: CDR1 DFQATT, CDR2 SNEGSKA (reference sequence). The CDR3 bases are TGCAGTGCGGGGGGACAGGGGGTCCAGTACTTC. Translated, it gives CSAGGQGVQYF.

The chain is built from TRBV9 and TRBJ1-6; the D gene is possibly TRBD1 (5 bases). V lost 0 bases to trimming and J lost 10 bases, with 20 bases between them. Germline lookup yields CDR1 SGDLS and CDR2 YYNGEE. The CDR3 sequence is 17 residues long. The CDR3 DNA follows: TGTGCCAGCAGCGTAGAAGCAAGTGTCCAGGGAGGATCACCCCTCCACTTT. Translation gives CASSVEASVQGGSPLHF.

This sequence joins TRBV18 and TRBJ2-2; 11 positions agree with TRBD2. The ends lost 3 bases at V and 1 base at J; junction bases unmatched: 10. Germline V gene data show CDR1 as KGHSH and CDR2 as LQKENI. The CDR3 runs to 19 residues. This chain's CDR3 is CASSPTGTSGVVNTGELFF. The CDR3 nucleotides read TGTGCCAGCTCACCCACCGGGACTAGCGGTGTGGTGAACACCGGGGAGCTGTTTTTT.

This chain joins TRBV7-9 and TRBJ2-2; D uncertain. Between the trimmed V and J ends, which lost 1 base and 8 bases, there was a span of 11 bases. This CDR3 contains 14 residues. Germline V gene data show CDR1 as SEHNR and CDR2 as FQNEAQ (reference sequence). As DNA, the CDR3 is TGTGCCAGCAGCTTAGATAGTTATCCGGGGGAGCTGTTTTTT. It yields the protein CASSLDSYPGELFF.

The chain has TRBV7-9 and TRBJ1-1; TRBD1 matches at 7 bases. This CDR3 is built from 14 residues. CDR1 and CDR2 from the germline V gene are SEHNR and FQNEAQ (reference sequence). J gave up 0 bases and V 4 bases, and 2 bases lay outside the gene matches. DNA of the CDR3: TGTGCCAGCAGCTCACAGGGGCTGAACACTGAAGCTTTCTTT. Its translation is CASSSQGLNTEAFF. The variable domain in full, completed from reference TRBV7-9 and TRBJ1-1, reads DTGVSQNPRHKITKRGQNVTFRCDPISEHNRLYWYRQTLGQGPEFLTYFQNEAQLEKSRLLSDRFSAERPKGSFSTLEIQRTEQGDSAMYLCASSSQGLNTEAFFGQGTRLTVV.

Only one count was recorded for this clone. V usage is TRBV28 and J usage is TRBJ2-5, with 8 bases identical to TRBD2. Germline V gene data show CDR1 as MDHEN and CDR2 as SYDVKM. V was pared by 5 bases and J by 7 bases, with 9 bases of the junction left unmatched. The CDR3 spans 14 residues. The CDR3 nucleotides are TGTGCCAGCAGTCCGGCAGCGGGAGAAAGGACCCAGTACTTC. Translated: CASSPAAGERTQYF. The whole variable domain, remainder taken from reference TRBV28 and TRBJ2-5, is DVKVTQSSRYLVKRTGEKVFLECVQDMDHENMFWYRQDPGLGLRLIYFSYDVKMKEKGDIPEGYSVSREKKERFSLILESASTNQTSMYLCASSPAAGERTQYFGPGTRLLVL.

This clone showed up just a few times. This chain connects TRBV29-1 to TRBJ2-7; TRBD2 aligns across 7 bases. The CDR3 runs 13 residues. Trimming removed 3 bases from V and 3 bases from J; junction bases left unmatched: 5. Germline V gene sequence: CDR1 SQVTM, CDR2 ANQGSEA. The CDR3 DNA follows: TGCAGCGTTGAGGTAGCGGGTAGCTACGAGCAGTACTTC. It translates to CSVEVAGSYEQYF.